These T cell receptor beta chains were read from a single sample in a study of blood T cell repertoires in COVID-19. Sequencing used immunoSEQ multiplex PCR; TCRdb keeps in-frame clones, though not all of them. The sample shows 27,000 or so clones, just over 85% of them seen only once. The sequenced material came from peripheral blood. The receptors come from a human donor in a cohort sampled during active COVID-19. CDR3s include the opening cysteine and the closing phenylalanine or tryptophan. Each record gives: V gene, J gene, D gene, clone size, CDR3 protein, CDR3 DNA. A D gene is named only where the DNA matches it firmly. Clone sizes are given selectively: once, few, many, or a class where the clone is expanded.

V gene: TRBV30
J gene: TRBJ1-4
D gene: NA
clone size: few
CDR3 protein: CAWSVNSNEKLFF
CDR3 DNA: TGTGCCTGGAGTGTCAACAGTAATGAAAAACTGTTTTTT

V gene: TRBV6-5
J gene: TRBJ2-7
D gene: NA
clone size: NA
CDR3 protein: CASSRTGSEQYF
CDR3 DNA: TGTGCCAGCAGCCGAACAGGTAGCGAGCAGTACTTC

V gene: TRBV27
J gene: TRBJ1-1
D gene: TRBD1
clone size: NA
CDR3 protein: CASRDRGGVNTEAFF
CDR3 DNA: TGTGCCAGCCGTGACAGGGGGGGGGTGAACACTGAAGCTTTCTTT

V gene: TRBV13
J gene: TRBJ1-1
D gene: NA
clone size: NA
CDR3 protein: CASSLGAGEAFF
CDR3 DNA: TGTGCCAGCAGCTTAGGAGCGGGGGAAGCTTTCTTT

V gene: TRBV6-1
J gene: TRBJ1-2
D gene: NA
clone size: NA
CDR3 protein: CASSEGRGAGYTF
CDR3 DNA: TGTGCCAGCAGTGAAGGGAGGGGCGCTGGCTACACCTTC

V gene: TRBV28
J gene: TRBJ1-2
D gene: TRBD1
clone size: NA
CDR3 protein: CATVPGQYYGYTF
CDR3 DNA: TGTGCCACCGTACCGGGACAGTATTATGGCTACACCTTC

V gene: TRBV11-2
J gene: TRBJ2-3
D gene: TRBD2
clone size: NA
CDR3 protein: CASSLAGGRDTQYF
CDR3 DNA: TGTGCCAGCAGCTTAGCGGGGGGGCGAGATACGCAGTATTTT

V gene: TRBV5-1
J gene: TRBJ2-5
D gene: NA
clone size: NA
CDR3 protein: CASSLLASAPQETQYF
CDR3 DNA: TGCGCCAGCAGTTTATTGGCTAGCGCCCCGCAAGAGACCCAGTACTTC

V gene: TRBV13
J gene: TRBJ2-2
D gene: NA
clone size: NA
CDR3 protein: CASSQRDASSAGELFF
CDR3 DNA: TGTGCCAGCAGCCAACGGGATGCTAGCAGTGCCGGGGAGCTGTTTTTT

V gene: TRBV6-2/TRBV6-3
J gene: TRBJ2-7
D gene: TRBD1
clone size: NA
CDR3 protein: CASSLRGDRGYEQYF
CDR3 DNA: TGTGCCAGCAGTCTGCGTGGGGACAGGGGCTACGAGCAGTACTTC

V gene: TRBV7-2
J gene: TRBJ2-7
D gene: TRBD2
clone size: once
CDR3 protein: CASSSRGGAYEQYF
CDR3 DNA: TGTGCCAGCAGCTCCCGGGGGGGGGCCTACGAGCAGTACTTC

V gene: TRBV2
J gene: TRBJ2-7
D gene: NA
clone size: NA
CDR3 protein: CASSATGPPYEQYF
CDR3 DNA: TGTGCCAGCAGTGCGACAGGCCCACCCTACGAGCAGTACTTC

V gene: TRBV2
J gene: TRBJ2-3
D gene: NA
clone size: NA
CDR3 protein: CASSGAGYTQYF
CDR3 DNA: TGTGCCAGCAGCGGGGCGGGGTATACGCAGTATTTT

V gene: TRBV30
J gene: TRBJ2-3
D gene: TRBD2
clone size: NA
CDR3 protein: CAWTSGADPDTQYF
CDR3 DNA: TGTGCCTGGACTAGCGGGGCAGACCCAGATACGCAGTATTTT

V gene: TRBV18
J gene: TRBJ2-1
D gene: NA
clone size: NA
CDR3 protein: CASSPSGAFNEQFF
CDR3 DNA: TGTGCCAGCTCACCCTCAGGCGCTTTTAATGAGCAGTTCTTC

V gene: TRBV5-4
J gene: TRBJ1-2
D gene: NA
clone size: NA
CDR3 protein: CASSLSGLDYGYTF
CDR3 DNA: TGTGCCAGCAGCTTGTCGGGGTTGGACTATGGCTACACCTTC

V gene: TRBV18
J gene: TRBJ1-2
D gene: TRBD1
clone size: NA
CDR3 protein: CASSFKTGGASFYGYTF
CDR3 DNA: TGTGCCAGCTCATTCAAGACAGGGGGCGCCTCGTTTTATGGCTACACCTTC

V gene: TRBV10-3
J gene: TRBJ2-5
D gene: TRBD2
clone size: NA
CDR3 protein: CAISGTSAQETQYF
CDR3 DNA: TGTGCCATCAGTGGAACTAGCGCTCAAGAGACCCAGTACTTC

V gene: TRBV5-6
J gene: TRBJ2-7
D gene: TRBD1
clone size: few
CDR3 protein: CASSLGGTVHYEQYF
CDR3 DNA: TGTGCCAGCAGCTTGGGAGGGACAGTTCACTACGAGCAGTACTTC

V gene: TRBV9
J gene: TRBJ1-2
D gene: NA
clone size: NA
CDR3 protein: CASSFYPQGGYGYTF
CDR3 DNA: TGTGCCAGCAGCTTCTACCCTCAGGGAGGCTATGGCTACACCTTC

V gene: TRBV6-5
J gene: TRBJ2-5
D gene: TRBD1
clone size: NA
CDR3 protein: CASILIRGQGETQYF
CDR3 DNA: TGTGCCAGCATTCTCATCAGGGGGCAGGGGGAGACCCAGTACTTC

V gene: TRBV6-5
J gene: TRBJ2-3
D gene: NA
clone size: NA
CDR3 protein: CASSYSQQGDTQYF
CDR3 DNA: TGTGCCAGCAGTTACTCCCAGCAGGGTGATACGCAGTATTTT

V gene: TRBV4-1
J gene: TRBJ1-1
D gene: TRBD1
clone size: NA
CDR3 protein: CASSQEGQGNTEAFF
CDR3 DNA: TGCGCCAGCAGCCAAGAGGGACAGGGGAACACTGAAGCTTTCTTT

V gene: TRBV6-6
J gene: TRBJ2-1
D gene: TRBD2
clone size: NA
CDR3 protein: CASLGGTRSYNEQFF
CDR3 DNA: TGTGCCAGCCTGGGGGGGACTCGCTCCTACAATGAGCAGTTCTTC

V gene: TRBV30
J gene: TRBJ1-4
D gene: TRBD1
clone size: NA
CDR3 protein: CAWSAGQANEKLFF
CDR3 DNA: TGTGCCTGGAGCGCCGGACAGGCTAATGAAAAACTGTTTTTT

V gene: TRBV2
J gene: TRBJ1-4
D gene: NA
clone size: NA
CDR3 protein: CASSVTTNEKLFF
CDR3 DNA: TGTGCCAGCAGTGTAACAACTAATGAAAAACTGTTTTTT

V gene: TRBV6-5
J gene: TRBJ2-7
D gene: NA
clone size: NA
CDR3 protein: CASSQGAYEQYF
CDR3 DNA: TGTGCCAGCAGTCAGGGTGCCTACGAGCAGTACTTC

V gene: TRBV7-3
J gene: TRBJ2-2
D gene: NA
clone size: NA
CDR3 protein: CASSLRTTGELFF
CDR3 DNA: TGTGCCAGCAGCTTAAGGACTACCGGGGAGCTGTTTTTT

V gene: TRBV27
J gene: TRBJ2-1
D gene: NA
clone size: NA
CDR3 protein: CASGIGPGWTDLAYYNEQFF
CDR3 DNA: TGTGCCAGCGGAATTGGCCCCGGTTGGACAGACCTAGCCTACTACAATGAGCAGTTCTTC

V gene: TRBV24-1
J gene: TRBJ1-1
D gene: NA
clone size: NA
CDR3 protein: CATSEPGQYPLGMNTEAFF
CDR3 DNA: TGTGCCACCAGTGAACCCGGACAGTATCCTTTGGGCATGAACACTGAAGCTTTCTTT

V gene: TRBV6-1
J gene: TRBJ2-5
D gene: TRBD2
clone size: once
CDR3 protein: CASSEGPPGLAGGLETQYF
CDR3 DNA: TGTGCCAGCAGTGAAGGCCCTCCGGGACTAGCGGGGGGGTTGGAGACCCAGTACTTC

V gene: TRBV6-6
J gene: TRBJ2-3
D gene: TRBD1
clone size: NA
CDR3 protein: CASSPRQGADTQYF
CDR3 DNA: TGTGCCAGCAGCCCCCGGCAGGGGGCAGATACGCAGTATTTT

V gene: TRBV23-1
J gene: TRBJ1-2
D gene: NA
clone size: NA
CDR3 protein: CASSPRSAGGYTF
CDR3 DNA: TGCGCCAGCAGCCCAAGGTCGGCGGGGGGCTACACCTTC

V gene: TRBV5-4
J gene: TRBJ1-3
D gene: NA
clone size: few
CDR3 protein: CASSSGGTFSGNTIYF
CDR3 DNA: TGTGCCAGCAGCTCAGGTGGAACTTTCTCTGGAAACACCATATATTTT

V gene: TRBV3-1/TRBV3-2
J gene: TRBJ2-3
D gene: TRBD2
clone size: NA
CDR3 protein: CASSPPGLAGGRVDTQYF
CDR3 DNA: TGTGCCAGCAGCCCCCCTGGACTAGCGGGAGGACGCGTAGATACGCAGTATTTT

V gene: TRBV5-1
J gene: TRBJ2-7
D gene: NA
clone size: NA
CDR3 protein: CASSTNPTGYEQYF
CDR3 DNA: TGCGCCAGCAGCACCAACCCGACAGGCTACGAGCAGTACTTC

V gene: TRBV29-1
J gene: TRBJ2-1
D gene: NA
clone size: NA
CDR3 protein: CSVERETKGLGEQFF
CDR3 DNA: TGCAGCGTTGAAAGGGAGACAAAAGGACTGGGGGAGCAGTTCTTC

V gene: TRBV30
J gene: TRBJ2-7
D gene: TRBD1
clone size: NA
CDR3 protein: CAWSVLDSGQKKEQYF
CDR3 DNA: TGTGCCTGGAGTGTACTCGATTCGGGACAGAAAAAGGAGCAGTACTTC

V gene: TRBV3-1/TRBV3-2
J gene: TRBJ1-1
D gene: NA
clone size: NA
CDR3 protein: CASSQKIGVTEAFF
CDR3 DNA: TGTGCCAGCAGCCAAAAAATAGGGGTCACTGAAGCTTTCTTT

V gene: TRBV10-3
J gene: TRBJ1-2
D gene: TRBD1
clone size: once
CDR3 protein: CAISSRGQGNYGYTF
CDR3 DNA: TGTGCCATCAGTTCCAGAGGACAGGGAAACTATGGCTACACCTTC

V gene: TRBV7-9
J gene: TRBJ2-5
D gene: TRBD2
clone size: NA
CDR3 protein: CASRTSGGAETQYF
CDR3 DNA: TGTGCCAGCCGGACTAGCGGGGGGGCGGAGACCCAGTACTTC

V gene: TRBV11-2
J gene: TRBJ2-7
D gene: NA
clone size: NA
CDR3 protein: CASSRNPTGFTSSYEQYF
CDR3 DNA: TGTGCCAGCAGCCGCAACCCCACCGGGTTCACAAGCTCCTACGAGCAGTACTTC

V gene: TRBV6-1
J gene: TRBJ1-6
D gene: NA
clone size: few
CDR3 protein: CASSERSPGQTNSPLHF
CDR3 DNA: TGTGCCAGCAGTGAGCGCTCACCCGGACAGACTAATTCACCCCTCCACTTT

V gene: TRBV11-2
J gene: TRBJ1-1
D gene: TRBD1
clone size: NA
CDR3 protein: CASSLRTGGSGTEAFF
CDR3 DNA: TGTGCCAGCAGCTTAAGGACAGGGGGATCAGGAACTGAAGCTTTCTTT

V gene: TRBV11-2
J gene: TRBJ1-5
D gene: TRBD1
clone size: NA
CDR3 protein: CASSSDRGSNQPQHF
CDR3 DNA: TGTGCCAGCAGCTCGGACAGGGGAAGCAATCAGCCCCAGCATTTT

V gene: TRBV30
J gene: TRBJ2-1
D gene: NA
clone size: NA
CDR3 protein: CAWSLLGGYNEQFF
CDR3 DNA: TGTGCCTGGAGCTTGCTCGGGGGATACAATGAGCAGTTCTTC

V gene: TRBV7-8
J gene: TRBJ1-3
D gene: NA
clone size: NA
CDR3 protein: CASSPERLSGNTIYF
CDR3 DNA: TGTGCCAGCAGCCCCGAGAGACTCTCTGGAAACACCATATATTTT